These 14 T cell receptor beta chains were sequenced from one sample in a study of blood T cells in healthy people across ages. Primed by a sample-barcoded 5' primer and a J-beta primer mix, a second PCR proceeded for 7 to 11 cycles. TCRdb redid the calling of the 5' RACE reads with MiXCR, one entry per CDR3 protein. Counted here are about 1.8 million distinct CDR3 sequences, 40% to 55% occurring once; the ten biggest clones make up roughly 2.1%. The sequenced material came from blood. These receptor sequences come from a woman between 40 and 50 years old in good health.

This clonotype has a handful of counts. The chain joins TRBV6-2 or TRBV6-3 to TRBJ2-6; D unclear. Trimming left V 2 bases short and J 0 bases short, with 5 bases between. Looked up from germline, CDR1 is MNHEY and CDR2 is SVGEGT. CDR3 size: 15 residues. CDR3 sequence reads: CASSYLTSGANVLTF. The DNA for the CDR3 is TGTGCCAGCAGTTACCTTACCTCTGGGGCCAACGTCCTGACTTTC.

This clonotype has just a few counts. This chain connects TRBV7-2 to TRBJ2-5; 10 nucleotides agree with TRBD1. With the DNA end fitting TRBJ2-7 better, the J assignment may be wrong. There are 16 residues in the CDR3. In germline, CDR1 is SGHTA, CDR2 FQGNSA. The CDR3 sequence is CASSRRPTGGTAEQYF. The DNA for the CDR3 is TGTGCCAGCAGCCGCCGCCCGACAGGGGGCACGGCCGAGCAGTACTTC.

This clonotype was recorded once. The rearrangement links TRBV5-4 to TRBJ2-1, with D hard to call. The germline V and J ends were trimmed by 2 bases and 2 bases, with 8 bases remaining between them. This CDR3 spans 14 amino acids. Germline V CDR1 and CDR2: SGHNT, YYREEE (reference sequence). CDR3 nucleotide sequence: TGTGCCAGCAGCTTACCATTAACCTACAATGAGCAGTTCTTC. The encoded protein is CASSLPLTYNEQFF.

This chain connects TRBV20-1 to TRBJ2-1; tentative D call: TRBD2 (5 bases). CDR3 length: 15 amino acids. Trimming shortened V by 0 bases and J by 6 bases, and 15 bases separated the two germline ends. Germline CDR1 is DFQATT and CDR2 is SNEGSKA (reference sequence). In DNA, the CDR3 is TGCAGTGCTAGAGATGTACTAGAGTCGCTCAATGAGCAGTTCTTC. Encoded protein: CSARDVLESLNEQFF.

The chain carries TRBV21-1 and TRBJ2-3; no check of the table's D call, TRBD2, against the DNA was made. TRBV21-1 is a recognized pseudogene. The CDR3 has 16 amino acids. The CDR3 sequence is CASSIPSGGSTDTQYF. CDR3 DNA sequence: TGTGCCAGCAGCATCCCTAGCGGGGGCTCCACAGATACGCAGTATTTT.

The rearrangement uses TRBV20-1 and TRBJ2-1; D is unclear. CDR1 DFQATT and CDR2 SNEGSKA come from the germline V gene (reference sequence). V was pared by 1 base and J by 5 bases, with 9 bases between. The CDR3 is 13 amino acids. Here the CDR3 reads CSARGVAHNEQFF. As DNA, the CDR3 is TGCAGTGCTAGAGGAGTAGCTCACAATGAGCAGTTCTTC.

This clonotype turned up a few times. This chain joins TRBV28 and TRBJ2-5; D is possibly TRBD2 (6 bases). The ends were cut back, 6 bases at V and 1 base at J, with 21 bases in the middle. Germline CDR1 and CDR2: MDHEN and SYDVKM. CDR3 length: 17 amino acids. CDR3 coding DNA: TGTGCCAGCAGGCGAACAAACAACCGGAGGGGCCAAGAGACCCAGTACTTC. This codes for CASRRTNNRRGQETQYF.

This rearrangement joins TRBV5-1 to TRBJ2-7; 7 bases agree with TRBD2. The V gene's germline CDR1 is SGHRS and CDR2 YFSETQ. This CDR3 has 16 amino acids. Losses at the gene ends were 9 bases for V and 1 base for J; bases not matched to a gene: 16. The CDR3, as DNA: TGCGCCACTCAGCCTGGTGGCCAGCGGGGATCCTACGAGCAGTACTTC. This sequence encodes CATQPGGQRGSYEQYF.

The chain recombines TRBV11-2 with TRBJ2-3, with 7 bases aligning to TRBD1. The CDR3 has 17 residues. CDR1 SGHAT and CDR2 FQNNGV come from the germline V gene. V lost 3 bases and J lost 1; bases outside the gene matches: 10. The CDR3 DNA sequence: TGTGCCAGCAGCTTCCGGCGACAGGGAGAAGGCACAGATACGCAGTATTTT. The encoded protein is CASSFRRQGEGTDTQYF.

This clonotype has only one observation. The rearrangement links TRBV18 to TRBJ2-5, with TRBD2 matching 7 bases. The V and J ends lost 3 bases and 6 bases, in that order; junction bases with no gene match: 13. The CDR3 totals 16 residues. From germline, CDR1 is KGHSH and CDR2 LQKENI. In DNA, the CDR3 is TGTGCCAGCTCACCCCTAGAAGCGGGGAGGAGAAAGACCCAGTACTTC. As protein: CASSPLEAGRRKTQYF.

This clonotype was observed a few times. The rearrangement uses TRBV4-3 and TRBJ2-7; TRBD2 aligns across 10 bases. The CDR3 loop spans 14 amino acids. With V trimmed by 5 bases and J by 4 bases, 5 bases remained unmatched. The V gene's germline CDR1 is LGHNA and CDR2 YSLEER. In DNA, the CDR3 is TGCGCCAGCAGCTTCGCTAGCGGGGGTTACGAGCAGTACTTC. Translating it yields CASSFASGGYEQYF.

CDR3 DNA sequence: TGTGCCATCAGCGGACAGGGCGGCAATCAGCCCCAGCATTTT. As protein: CAISGQGGNQPQHF. This chain uses TRBV10-3 with TRBJ1-5; 8 nucleotides agree with TRBD1. Per germline, CDR1 ENHRY and CDR2 SYGVKD. V dropped 6 bases and J dropped 2; count of bases not matched to a gene: 3. The CDR3 is made up of 14 amino acids.

The J gene is TRBJ2-3, the V gene TRBV20-1, with D perhaps TRBD2 (5 bases). CDR3 length: 14 amino acids. Trimming stripped 5 bases from V and 6 bases from J, with 18 bases between. The germline CDR1 and CDR2 sequences are DFQATT and SNEGSKA (reference sequence). CDR3 region: CSARSGLYTDTQYF. CDR3 DNA: TGCAGTGCTCGCTCAGGACTCTACACTGATACGCAGTATTTT.

In this sample, this clonotype turned up a few times. The V call is TRBV28, the J call TRBJ2-1, with 12 bases identical to TRBD2. V was clipped by 2 bases and J by 7 bases; unmatched bases: 6. The CDR3 has 16 residues. Germline V gene lookup returns CDR1 MDHEN and CDR2 SYDVKM. CDR3 in amino acids: CASSLPGLAGRNEQFF. The CDR3 DNA reads TGTGCCAGCAGTTTACCCGGACTAGCGGGGAGGAATGAGCAGTTCTTC.